This T cell receptor beta chain was obtained from a study of cytomegalovirus exposure and HLA in healthy donors. PCR primers comprised 60 Vbeta and 13 Jbeta primers. Clones were read by immunoSEQ multiplex PCR, and TCRdb kept only the in-frame ones, dropping some. The sample holds approximately 100,000 clones, about 75% seen once. Comment on this clone: As yet, its antigen is unknown.

The CDR3 spans 16 residues. CDR1 and CDR2 from the germline V gene are SNHLY and FYNNEI. The trim removed 7 bases at V and 2 bases at J, leaving 9 bases unmatched. Findings of the study overall: The authors later linked a missense DCLRE1C variant to TCR beta V- and J-gene trimming. Accurate prediction of most subjects' HLA-A and HLA-B alleles from TCR beta sequences was reported.

Sequencing used PBMCs. The J gene is TRBJ2-1, the V gene TRBV2; 9 nucleotides agree with TRBD2. This clonotype was obtained from a woman in her forties in good health and CMV-seropositive. The chain's CDR3 is CASNRGGGGTYNEQFF. The CDR3 DNA reads TGTGCCAGCAACCGGGGCGGGGGGGGCACCTACAATGAGCAGTTCTTC. Full variable domain (rest looked up from reference TRBV2 and TRBJ2-1): EPEVTQTPSHQVTQMGQEVILRCVPISNHLYFYWYRQILGQKVEFLVSFYNNEISEKSEIFDDQFSVERPDGSNFTLKIRSTKLEDSAMYFCASNRGGGGTYNEQFFGPGTRLTVL.